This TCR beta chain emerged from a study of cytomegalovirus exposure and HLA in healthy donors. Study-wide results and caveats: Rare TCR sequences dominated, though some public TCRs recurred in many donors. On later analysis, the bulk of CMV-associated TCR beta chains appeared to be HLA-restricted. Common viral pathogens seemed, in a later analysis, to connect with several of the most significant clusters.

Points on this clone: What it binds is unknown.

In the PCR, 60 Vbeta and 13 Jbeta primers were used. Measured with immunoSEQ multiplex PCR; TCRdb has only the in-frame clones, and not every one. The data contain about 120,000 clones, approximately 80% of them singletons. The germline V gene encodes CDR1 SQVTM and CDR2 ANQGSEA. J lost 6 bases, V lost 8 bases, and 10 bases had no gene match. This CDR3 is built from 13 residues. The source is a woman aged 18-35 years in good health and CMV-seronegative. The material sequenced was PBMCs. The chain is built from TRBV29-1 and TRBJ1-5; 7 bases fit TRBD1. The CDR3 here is CSTGTARGQPQHF. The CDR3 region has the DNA TGCAGCACAGGGACAGCCCGCGGTCAGCCCCAGCATTTT.